This TCR beta chain is from a study of human CD8 memory T cell subsets. Findings and limits, study-wide: A similarly high level of diversity characterized stem-like memory and precursor exhausted T cells, unlike effector memory cells. Clonotypes that made up the stem-like memory T cell repertoire overlapped minimally with the precursor exhausted T cell repertoire.

UMI-labeled 5' RACE generated the TCR beta libraries. Authors' analysis steps: Clonotype content per TCR beta library ranged between roughly 2,800 and 18,000 functional CDR3 beta clonotypes. One entry per CDR3 protein, without DNA, is what TCRdb gives after re-calling the 5' RACE reads. For this entry, the V and J calls and clone size follow TCRdb and not the study's own pipeline. The sample includes some 10,000 distinct CDR3 sequences. On this clonotype: Its antigen is undetermined.

TPEX cells were CCR7+ PD-1+ TIGIT+ early memory CD8+ T cells with exhausted-like traits. Total CD8+ T cells were enriched by a separation that was negative and magnetic. Germline CDR1 is MDHEN and CDR2 is SYDVKM. This CDR3 has 14 amino acids. Sequencing used CD8+ T cells from PBMCs. The receptor was derived from a human donor in good health. The rearrangement uses TRBV28 and TRBJ2-7. The CDR3 sequence is CASSLQGRAYEQYF.